This T cell receptor (beta chain) was found in a study of CD8+ T cells in alopecia areata. Study-wide points: Uncertain still, given a single nonresponder, is whether baseline CD8+ expansion links to response.

Treatment defined: oral pan-JAK inhibitor, 5-10 mg twice daily. The germline V and J ends were trimmed by 4 bases and 4 bases, with 11 bases remaining between them. The CDR3 loop spans 13 amino acids. The germline CDR1 and CDR2 sequences are MNHEY and SMNVEV (reference sequence). Comment on this clone: What it binds is not known.

Investigators isolated RNA and reverse transcribed it into cDNA to act as the sequencing template. The repertoire was sequenced with immunoSEQ multiplex PCR; TCRdb's copy has only in-frame clones and lacks some. Among roughly 120,000 clones listed, 56% were seen once. Material: CD4+ T cells sorted from blood, obtained at week 24, from a patient treated with tofacitinib. This chain uses TRBV27 with TRBJ2-7; D gene ambiguous. This TCR came from a human donor with alopecia areata. The CDR3 reads CASSSPFGYEQYF. CDR3 bases: TGTGCCAGCAGTTCCCCGTTTGGATACGAGCAGTACTTC.